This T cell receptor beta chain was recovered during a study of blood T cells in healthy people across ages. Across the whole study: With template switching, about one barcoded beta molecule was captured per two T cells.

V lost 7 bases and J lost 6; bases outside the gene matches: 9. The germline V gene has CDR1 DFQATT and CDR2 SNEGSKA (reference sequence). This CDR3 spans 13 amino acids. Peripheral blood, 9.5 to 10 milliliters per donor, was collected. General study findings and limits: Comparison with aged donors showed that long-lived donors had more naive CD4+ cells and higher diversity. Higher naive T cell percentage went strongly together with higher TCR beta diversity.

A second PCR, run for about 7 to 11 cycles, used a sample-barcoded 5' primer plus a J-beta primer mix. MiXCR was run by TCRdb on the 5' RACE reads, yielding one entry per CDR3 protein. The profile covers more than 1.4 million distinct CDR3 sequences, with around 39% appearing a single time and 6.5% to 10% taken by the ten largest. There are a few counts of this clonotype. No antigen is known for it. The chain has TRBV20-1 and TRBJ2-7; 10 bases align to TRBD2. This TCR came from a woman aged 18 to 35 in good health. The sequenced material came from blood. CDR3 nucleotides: TGCAGTGTTGAGCCTAGCGGGAGAAGCGAGCAGTACTTC. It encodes CSVEPSGRSEQYF.